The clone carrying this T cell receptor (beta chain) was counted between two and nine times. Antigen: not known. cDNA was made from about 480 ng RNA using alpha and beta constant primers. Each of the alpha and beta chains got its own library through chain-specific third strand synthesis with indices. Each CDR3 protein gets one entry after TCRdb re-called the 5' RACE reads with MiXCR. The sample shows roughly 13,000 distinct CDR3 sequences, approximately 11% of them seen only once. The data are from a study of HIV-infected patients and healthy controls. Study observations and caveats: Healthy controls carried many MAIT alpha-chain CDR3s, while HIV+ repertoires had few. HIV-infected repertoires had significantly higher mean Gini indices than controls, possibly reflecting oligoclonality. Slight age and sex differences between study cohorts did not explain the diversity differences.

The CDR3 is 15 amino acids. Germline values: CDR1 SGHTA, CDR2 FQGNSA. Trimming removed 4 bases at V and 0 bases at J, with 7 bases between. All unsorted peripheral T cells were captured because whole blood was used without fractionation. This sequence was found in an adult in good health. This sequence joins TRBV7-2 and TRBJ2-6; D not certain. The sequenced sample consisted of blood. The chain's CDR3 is CASSSRISGANVLTF. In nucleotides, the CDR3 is TGTGCCAGCAGCTCCAGGATCTCTGGGGCCAACGTCCTGACTTTC.